This TCR beta chain was sequenced during a study of CD8+CD57+ T cells in acquired aplastic anemia. Study summary: An average of roughly 3 ug of DNA was obtained from sorted CD4+ and CD8+ cells. Overall study results and limits: Patients and controls shared around 30 CD8+ CDR3 sequences.

Before being chosen for sequencing, patients had shown CD8+CD57+ cell expansion by flow cytometry. Patients uniformly had severe acquired aplastic anemia. Each patient gave a blood sample that was collected before any therapy had been received. About this clonotype: The antigen is undetermined.

The template for TCR beta VDJ and CDR3 sequence profiling was genomic DNA. Using its own MiXCR run on the reads, TCRdb lists one record per CDR3 protein. The sample contains about 190,000 distinct CDR3 sequences, around half of which appear only once. The sequencing input was sorted CD4+, CD8+, or CD8+CD57+ T cells (not recorded which) from PBMCs. The sequence was collected from a human donor with aplastic anemia.

Written as DNA, the CDR3 is TGTGCCACCAGCAGAGAAGCGGGGGCGAAAGATACGCAGTATTTT. Protein: CATSREAGAKDTQYF. This rearrangement joins TRBV15 to TRBJ2-3; TRBD2 aligns across 8 bases. With 0 bases clipped from V and 5 bases from J, the junction kept 4 bases outside the gene matches. Germline lookup yields CDR1 LNHNV and CDR2 YYDKDF (reference sequence). CDR3 length: 15 amino acids.